This TCR beta chain was captured by sequencing in a study of blood T cells in healthy people across ages. A sample-barcoded 5' primer and a J-beta primer mix were used in a second PCR of roughly 7 to 11 cycles. Every molecule of cDNA carried a tag from a template-switch adaptor with 12 random nucleotides. One entry per CDR3 protein, called by TCRdb with MiXCR from the 5' RACE reads. The profile shows about 570,000 distinct CDR3 sequences, 25% to 30% of them singletons. Germline CDR1 DFQATT, CDR2 SNEGSKA (reference sequence). V gave up 6 bases and J gave up 7 bases; unmatched junction bases: 8. The CDR3 spans 12 residues.

This chain links TRBV20-1 with TRBJ1-2; 7 nucleotides align to TRBD1. Sequenced: blood. The sequence derives from a woman in her 70s in good health. The chain's CDR3 is CSADRTGAGYTF. The CDR3 DNA reads TGCAGTGCGGATCGAACAGGGGCTGGCTACACCTTC.